This is a list of T cell receptor beta chains from one sample in a study. TCRdb passed the 5' RACE reads through MiXCR, listing each CDR3 protein once. The repertoire consists of tens of thousands of distinct CDR3 sequences, with roughly 28% occurring once and the leading ten covering approximately 2.3%. Sequenced sample: naive CD4+ T cells sorted from blood. These receptors all come from a female donor with breast cancer. Each CDR3 is given with its conserved first and last residue. The order of the fields is clone size, V gene, CDR3 protein. Rows may omit the clone size; those that give it use once, few, many or a size class.

clone size: -
V gene: TRBV5-1
CDR3 protein: CASSLEAGRGGELFF

clone size: -
V gene: TRBV20-1
CDR3 protein: CSASWGLAGGERVETQYF

clone size: -
V gene: TRBV7-2
CDR3 protein: CASSPGELSYNEQFF

clone size: -
V gene: TRBV5-1
CDR3 protein: CASSPQGTHEQYF

clone size: many
V gene: TRBV6-5
CDR3 protein: CASKNQGLYNEQFF

clone size: few
V gene: TRBV6-2/TRBV6-3
CDR3 protein: CASRASGRFYEQYF

clone size: -
V gene: TRBV7-2
CDR3 protein: CASSLGGFGRGAGTEAFF

clone size: -
V gene: TRBV2
CDR3 protein: CASRGTSGGYEQFF

clone size: many
V gene: TRBV5-1
CDR3 protein: CASSRTGGNEAFF

clone size: -
V gene: TRBV6-2/TRBV6-3
CDR3 protein: CASSSQGTETQYF

clone size: -
V gene: TRBV20-1
CDR3 protein: CSASTTRAGDTYEQYF

clone size: -
V gene: TRBV6-1
CDR3 protein: CASRPETGFGEQYF

clone size: -
V gene: TRBV6-1
CDR3 protein: CASIENKGQETQYF

clone size: few
V gene: TRBV4-1
CDR3 protein: CASSQPQTSDTQYF

clone size: many
V gene: TRBV7-9
CDR3 protein: CASSFPRDTQYF

clone size: -
V gene: TRBV3-1
CDR3 protein: CASADSGANVLTF